Listed below are T cell receptor beta chains from one sample, sequenced in a study of CXCR3-negative and CXCR3-positive naive CD8 T cells. TCRdb reprocessed the 5' RACE reads, keeping one entry per CDR3 protein, no DNA. In all, the sample yields 130,000 or so distinct CDR3 sequences. Sequenced material: naive CXCR3- CD8+ T cells from blood. These receptors all stem from a human donor in good health. Some clones in this sample may be carry-over from other donors' samples. Each CDR3 is given with its conserved first and last residue.

V	J	CDR3
TRBV5-5	TRBJ1-2	CASSLARGRSEGYTF
TRBV5-1	TRBJ2-7	CASSRPSGGPGGEQYF
TRBV27	TRBJ2-7	CASSYSVGTYEQYF
TRBV7-3	TRBJ2-5	CASSSSGGAQETHYF
TRBV12-3/TRBV12-4	TRBJ2-3	CASSLIGFADTQYF
TRBV12-3/TRBV12-4	TRBJ2-7	CASSKLAGAYEQYF
TRBV28	TRBJ2-7	CASSFGFYEQYF
TRBV15	TRBJ2-7	CATSRDRISYEQYF
TRBV6-4	TRBJ2-2	CASSESDQTTGELFF
TRBV7-9	TRBJ2-1	CASSTSSGSVVYYEQFF
TRBV7-9	TRBJ1-2	CAITYTSTGARLGYTF
TRBV7-2	TRBJ2-3	CASSSDRDSTDTQYF
TRBV12-3/TRBV12-4	TRBJ1-2	CASSSTASYGYTF
TRBV28	TRBJ2-5	CASSFRGRMTETQYF
TRBV10-3	TRBJ2-7	CAISEDRVYEQYF
TRBV7-9	TRBJ2-1	CASSLPSTGGSYNEQFF
TRBV7-6	TRBJ1-2	CASSKNRGSDGYTF
TRBV29-1	TRBJ2-1	CSATSGDSYNEQFF
TRBV29-1	TRBJ2-7	CSVTAPLGEQYF